This TCR beta chain was documented in a study of PD-L1 blockade in urothelial cancer. The overall study: The median number of T cells present in blood samples was around 150,000.

The assay was immunoSEQ multiplex PCR, and TCRdb's table has in-frame clones only and misses some. The table shows about 91,000 clones, with roughly 85% occurring only once. V was shortened by 2 bases and J by 1 base, with 8 bases between the two germline ends. This CDR3 contains 14 residues. The germline gives CDR1 MNHNY, CDR2 SVGAGI (reference sequence). The time point was: peripheral blood 6 weeks after treatment start. Patients had locally advanced or metastatic urothelial carcinoma. Sequences were derived from PBMCs, sampled around atezolizumab (anti-PD-L1) treatment. The rearrangement uses TRBV6-6 and TRBJ1-2; tentatively, D is TRBD1 (5 bases). This receptor was obtained from a man between 65 and 85 years old with urothelial cancer. This chain's CDR3 is CASSYGANNYGYTF. The CDR3, as DNA: TGTGCCAGCAGTTACGGGGCAAATAACTATGGCTACACCTTC.